This T cell receptor beta chain was documented in a study of read filtering for tumor transcriptome and immune sequencing. Findings of the study overall: In IR-seq, single-read clonotypes were approximately 83% of clonotypes but around 3.5% of reads. The sorted CD138-negative fraction was a mixed bone marrow immune population, not purified T cells.

This clonotype was recorded at least ten times. Its antigen remains unknown. This may be a read error: a much more frequent sequence differs by one nucleotide. From approximately 430 ng of RNA, a library with molecular barcoded alpha/delta and beta/gamma adaptors was made. TCRdb ran MiXCR on the reads and lists one entry per CDR3 protein. Seen here are about 5,700 distinct CDR3 sequences, 20% observed once, and the top ten hold roughly 18%. CDR3 length: 14 amino acids. The V gene's germline CDR1 is MNHEY and CDR2 SVGAGI. At the time of active disease, bone marrow was collected from every patient. This receptor was taken from a donor at least 40 years old with multiple myeloma. The material sequenced was a population of CD138-negative cells sorted from bone marrow. The chain carries TRBV6-5 and TRBJ2-7; D may be TRBD2 (6 bases). TRBJ2-1 explains the end of the DNA better; the J call may be wrong. In DNA, the CDR3 is TGTGCCAGCTCCTTATCCGGGACTTCCTACGAGCAGTTCTTC. Translating it yields CASSLSGTSYEQFF.